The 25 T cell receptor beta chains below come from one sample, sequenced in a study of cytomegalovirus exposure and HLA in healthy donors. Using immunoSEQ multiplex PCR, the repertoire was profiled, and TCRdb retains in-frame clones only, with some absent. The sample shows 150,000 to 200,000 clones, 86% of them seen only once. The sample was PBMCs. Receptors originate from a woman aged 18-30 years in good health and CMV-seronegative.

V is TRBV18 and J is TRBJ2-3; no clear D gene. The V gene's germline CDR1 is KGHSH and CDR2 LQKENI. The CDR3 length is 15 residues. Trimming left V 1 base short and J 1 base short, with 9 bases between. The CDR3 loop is CASSPQGGGTDTQYF. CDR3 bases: TGTGCCAGCTCACCACAAGGCGGAGGCACAGATACGCAGTATTTT.

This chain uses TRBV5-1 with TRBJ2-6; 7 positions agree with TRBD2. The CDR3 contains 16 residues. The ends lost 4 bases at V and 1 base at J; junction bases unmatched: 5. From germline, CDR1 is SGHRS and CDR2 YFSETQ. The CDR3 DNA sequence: TGCGCCAGCAGCGTCCAACTAGCGTCTGGGGCCAACGTCCTGACTTTC. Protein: CASSVQLASGANVLTF.

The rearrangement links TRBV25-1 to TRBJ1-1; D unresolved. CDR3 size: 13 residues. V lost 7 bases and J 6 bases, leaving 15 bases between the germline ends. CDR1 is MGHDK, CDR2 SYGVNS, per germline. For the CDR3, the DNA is TGTGCCAGCAAGCTGGCGGATCTCTCTGAAGCTTTCTTT. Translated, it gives CASKLADLSEAFF.

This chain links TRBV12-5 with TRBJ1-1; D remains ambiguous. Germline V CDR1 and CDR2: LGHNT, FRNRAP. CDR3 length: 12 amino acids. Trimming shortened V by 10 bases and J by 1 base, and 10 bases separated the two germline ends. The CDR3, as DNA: TGTGCTACGTCGACTGCGAACACTGAAGCTTTCTTT. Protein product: CATSTANTEAFF.

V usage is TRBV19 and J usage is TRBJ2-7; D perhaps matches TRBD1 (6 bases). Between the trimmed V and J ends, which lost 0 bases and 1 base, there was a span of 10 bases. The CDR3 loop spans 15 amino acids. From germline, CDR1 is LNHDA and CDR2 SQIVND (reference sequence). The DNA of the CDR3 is TGTGCCAGTAGTATAGACGACAGGTCTTCCTACGAGCAGTACTTC. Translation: CASSIDDRSSYEQYF.

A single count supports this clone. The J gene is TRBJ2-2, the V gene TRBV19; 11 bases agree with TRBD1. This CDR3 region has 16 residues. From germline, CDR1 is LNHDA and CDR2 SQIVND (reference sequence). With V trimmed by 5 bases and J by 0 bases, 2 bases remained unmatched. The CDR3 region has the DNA TGTGCCAGTAGTCCGGGACAGGGGGCGAACACCGGGGAGCTGTTTTTT. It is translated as CASSPGQGANTGELFF.

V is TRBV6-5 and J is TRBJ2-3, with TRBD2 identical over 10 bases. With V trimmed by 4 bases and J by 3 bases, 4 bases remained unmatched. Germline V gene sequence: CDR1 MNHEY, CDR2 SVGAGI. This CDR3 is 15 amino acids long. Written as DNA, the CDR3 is TGTGCCAGCAGTTTAGCGGGAGGCCTAACAGATACGCAGTATTTT. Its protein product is CASSLAGGLTDTQYF.

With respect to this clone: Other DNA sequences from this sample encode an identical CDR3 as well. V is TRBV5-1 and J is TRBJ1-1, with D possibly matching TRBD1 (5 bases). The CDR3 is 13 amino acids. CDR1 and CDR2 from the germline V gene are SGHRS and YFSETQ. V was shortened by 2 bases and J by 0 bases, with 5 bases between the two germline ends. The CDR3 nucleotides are TGCGCCAGCAGCTTAGGGGTGAACACTGAAGCTTTCTTT. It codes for CASSLGVNTEAFF.

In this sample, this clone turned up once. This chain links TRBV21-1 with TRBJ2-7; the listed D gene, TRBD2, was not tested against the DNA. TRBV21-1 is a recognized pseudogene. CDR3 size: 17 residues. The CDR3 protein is CASSRGRTEDRAYEQYF. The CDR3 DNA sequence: TGTGCCAGCAGCCGCGGCCGAACGGAGGACCGAGCCTACGAGCAGTACTTC.

CDR3 sequence reads: CASSASGQGAGGYTF. CDR3 DNA sequence: TGTGCCAGCAGTGCCTCGGGACAGGGGGCAGGTGGCTACACCTTC. The chain links TRBV6-4 to TRBJ1-2; 12 positions agree with TRBD1. This CDR3 spans 15 amino acids. Germline CDR1 reads MRHNA; CDR2 reads SNTAGT. J was trimmed by 7 bases and V by 4 bases; bases with no gene match: 7.

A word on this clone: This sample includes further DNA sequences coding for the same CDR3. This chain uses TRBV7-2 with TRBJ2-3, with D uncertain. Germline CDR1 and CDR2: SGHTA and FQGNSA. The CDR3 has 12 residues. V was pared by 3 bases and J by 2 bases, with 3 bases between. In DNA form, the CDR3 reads TGTGCCAGCAGCTTGTACACAGATACGCAGTATTTT. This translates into CASSLYTDTQYF.

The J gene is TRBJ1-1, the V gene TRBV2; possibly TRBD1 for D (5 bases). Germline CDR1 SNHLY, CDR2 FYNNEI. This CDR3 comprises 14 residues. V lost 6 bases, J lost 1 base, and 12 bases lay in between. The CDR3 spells CASRPGTGNTEAFF. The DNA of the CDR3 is TGTGCCAGCAGACCCGGGACTGGGAACACTGAAGCTTTCTTT.

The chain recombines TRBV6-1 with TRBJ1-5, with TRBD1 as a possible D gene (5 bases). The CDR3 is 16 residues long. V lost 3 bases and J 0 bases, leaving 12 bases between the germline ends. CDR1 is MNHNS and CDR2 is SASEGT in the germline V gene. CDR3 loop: CASSEYRRYSNQPQHF. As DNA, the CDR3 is TGTGCCAGCAGTGAGTACAGGAGATATAGCAATCAGCCCCAGCATTTT.

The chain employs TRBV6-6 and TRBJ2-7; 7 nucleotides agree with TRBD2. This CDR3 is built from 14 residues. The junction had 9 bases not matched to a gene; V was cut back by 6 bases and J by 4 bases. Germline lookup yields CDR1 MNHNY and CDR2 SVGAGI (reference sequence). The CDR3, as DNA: TGTGCCAGCAGGGGGGAGGGATTAGGATACGAGCAGTACTTC. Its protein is CASRGEGLGYEQYF.

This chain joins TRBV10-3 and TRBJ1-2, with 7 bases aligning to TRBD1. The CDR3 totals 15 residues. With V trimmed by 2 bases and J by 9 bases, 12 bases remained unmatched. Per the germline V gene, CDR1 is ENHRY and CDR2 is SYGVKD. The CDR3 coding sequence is TGTGCCATCAGTGAGACCCGCCTGACAGGGCTTAGCTACACCTTC. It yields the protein CAISETRLTGLSYTF.

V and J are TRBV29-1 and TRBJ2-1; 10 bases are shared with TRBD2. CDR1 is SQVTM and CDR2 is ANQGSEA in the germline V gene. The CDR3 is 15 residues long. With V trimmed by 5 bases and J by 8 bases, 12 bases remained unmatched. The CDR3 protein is CSVQGTSGKVYEQFF. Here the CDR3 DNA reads TGCAGCGTTCAGGGAACTAGCGGGAAAGTCTATGAGCAGTTCTTC.

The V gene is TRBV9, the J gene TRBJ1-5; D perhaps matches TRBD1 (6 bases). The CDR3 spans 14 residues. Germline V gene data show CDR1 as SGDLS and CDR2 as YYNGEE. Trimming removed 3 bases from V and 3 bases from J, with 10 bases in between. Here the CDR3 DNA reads TGTGCCAGCAGCGCACAGGGAACCAATCAGCCCCAGCATTTT. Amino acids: CASSAQGTNQPQHF.

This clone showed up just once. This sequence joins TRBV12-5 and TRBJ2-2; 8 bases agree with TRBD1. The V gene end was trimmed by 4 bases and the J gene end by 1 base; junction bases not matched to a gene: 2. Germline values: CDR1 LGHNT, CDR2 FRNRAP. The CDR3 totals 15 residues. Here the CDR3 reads CASGSGQGNTGELFF. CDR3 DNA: TGTGCTAGTGGTTCCGGACAGGGGAACACCGGGGAGCTGTTTTTT.

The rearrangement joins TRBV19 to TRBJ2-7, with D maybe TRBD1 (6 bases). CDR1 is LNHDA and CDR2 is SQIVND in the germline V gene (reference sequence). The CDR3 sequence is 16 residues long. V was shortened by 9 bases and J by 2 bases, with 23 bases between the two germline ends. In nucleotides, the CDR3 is TGTGCCAGCCGAGGATCTACGGGCAGGGGAACCTACGAGCAGTACTTC. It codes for CASRGSTGRGTYEQYF.

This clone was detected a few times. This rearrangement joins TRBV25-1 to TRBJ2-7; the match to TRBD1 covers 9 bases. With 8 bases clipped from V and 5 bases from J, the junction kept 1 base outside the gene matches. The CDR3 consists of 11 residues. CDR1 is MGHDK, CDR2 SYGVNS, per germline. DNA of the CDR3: TGTGCCAGCGGACAGGGGAACGAGCAGTACTTC. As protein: CASGQGNEQYF.

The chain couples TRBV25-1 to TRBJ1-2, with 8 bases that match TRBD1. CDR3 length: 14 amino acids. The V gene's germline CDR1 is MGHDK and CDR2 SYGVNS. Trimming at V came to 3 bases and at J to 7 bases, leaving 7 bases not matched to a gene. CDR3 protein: CASSDTGQVAGYTF. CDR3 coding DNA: TGTGCCAGCAGTGATACGGGACAGGTTGCTGGCTACACCTTC.

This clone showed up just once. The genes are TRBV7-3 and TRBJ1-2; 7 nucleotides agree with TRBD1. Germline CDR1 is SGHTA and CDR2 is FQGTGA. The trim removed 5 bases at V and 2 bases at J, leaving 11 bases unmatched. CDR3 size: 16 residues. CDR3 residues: CASSPPRTGINYGYTF. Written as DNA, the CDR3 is TGTGCCAGCAGCCCTCCCCGGACAGGTATAAACTATGGCTACACCTTC.

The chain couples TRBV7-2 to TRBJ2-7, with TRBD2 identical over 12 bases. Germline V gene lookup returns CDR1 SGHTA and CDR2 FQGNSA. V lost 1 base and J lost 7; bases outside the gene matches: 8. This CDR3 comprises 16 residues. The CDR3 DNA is TGTGCCAGCAGCTTAGGGCAGACTAGCGGGAGAGGGGAGCAGTACTTC. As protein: CASSLGQTSGRGEQYF.

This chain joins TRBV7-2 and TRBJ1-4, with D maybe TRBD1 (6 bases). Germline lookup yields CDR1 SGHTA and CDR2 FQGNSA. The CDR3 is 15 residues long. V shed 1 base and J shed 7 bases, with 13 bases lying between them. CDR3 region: CASSLVSSQGEKLFF. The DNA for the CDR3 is TGTGCCAGCAGCTTAGTTTCTTCACAGGGTGAAAAACTGTTTTTT.

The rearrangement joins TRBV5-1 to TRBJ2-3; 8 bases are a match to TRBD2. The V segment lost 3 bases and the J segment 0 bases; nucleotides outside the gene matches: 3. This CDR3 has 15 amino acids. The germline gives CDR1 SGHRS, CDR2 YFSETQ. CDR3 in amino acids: CASSSTSASTDTQYF. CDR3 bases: TGCGCCAGCAGCTCGACTAGCGCGAGCACAGATACGCAGTATTTT. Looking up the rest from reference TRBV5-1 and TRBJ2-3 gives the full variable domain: KAGVTQTPRYLIKTRGQQVTLSCSPISGHRSVSWYQQTPGQGLQFLFEYFSETQRNKGNFPGRFSGRQFSNSRSEMNVSTLELGDSALYLCASSSTSASTDTQYFGPGTRLTVL.